This T cell receptor beta chain emerged from a study of blood T cell repertoires in COVID-19. Participants, roughly 18 to 90 years old, spanned approximately 26 US areas. This clone has a single count. With 4 bases clipped from V and 5 bases from J, the junction kept 5 bases outside the gene matches. CDR3 length: 14 residues. Germline assignment: CDR1 KGHSH and CDR2 LQKENI. Generated by immunoSEQ multiplex PCR, the TCRdb table keeps only in-frame clones and is missing some. Of 110,000 to 150,000 clones in the sample, approximately 84% are singletons; the top ten hold about 5.5%. This TCR was recovered from a man aged 40-49 years with acute COVID-19. This chain joins TRBV18 and TRBJ2-1, with TRBD2 matching over 7 bases. The sample was PBMCs or T cells enriched from blood (not recorded which). The DNA of the CDR3 is TGTGCCAGCTCACTGGGACTACGGCACAATGAGCAGTTCTTC. Translating gives CASSLGLRHNEQFF.